The 20 T cell receptor beta chains in this list originate from one sample, sequenced in a study of shared clonotypes between healthy human individuals (dated by TCRdb to 2020 to 2021). Receptor libraries were prepared by the immunoSEQ multiplex PCR assay. This is the immuneACCESS table as TCRdb keeps it, with only in-frame sequences that have V and J called. A part of the clones is gone; compared with another copy, unresolved V genes explain less than half, and the rest is unexplained. The sample has roughly 720,000 clones on record, around 91% of them singletons. 30% to 35% of the sample lies in the top ten. The material sequenced was memory CD8+ T cells from PBMCs. Sample cell subset or site, as interpreted from the label and publication: CD45RO+ cells pooled with CCR7-negative TemRA cells. The receptors were sampled from a man aged 18 to 30 in good health. Some clones in this sample may be carry-over from other donors' samples.

This chain uses TRBV28 with TRBJ2-3; D ambiguous. Germline CDR1 and CDR2: MDHEN and SYDVKM. The CDR3 spans 13 residues. Deletions cut 0 bases from V and 2 bases from J, with 3 bases between. Written as DNA, the CDR3 is TGTGCCAGCAGTTTATGGAACACAGATACGCAGTATTTT. Translating it yields CASSLWNTDTQYF.

The V gene is TRBV4-2, the J gene TRBJ2-1; weak D call: TRBD2 (6 bases). V was cut by 3 bases and J by 8 bases, with 14 bases left in between. CDR1 and CDR2 from the germline V gene are LGHNA and YNFKEQ. CDR3 length: 14 amino acids. The CDR3 DNA reads as TGTGCCAGCAGCCAGAGGGCGGGGCTTGATGAGCAGTTCTTC. Residues: CASSQRAGLDEQFF.

The genes are TRBV7-8 and TRBJ1-5, with D possibly TRBD1 on 6 matching bases. CDR1 and CDR2 (germline): SGHVS, FQNEAQ. The CDR3 covers 18 residues. Trimming pared 2 bases from V and 5 bases from J, leaving 22 bases between. CDR3 DNA sequence: TGTGCCAGCAGCTTACTCCTCCTGGTCCCAGGGGAAGATCAGCCCCAGCATTTT. Residues: CASSLLLLVPGEDQPQHF.

The gene calls are TRBV11-2 and TRBJ2-7, with no clear D. The CDR3 extends over 15 amino acids. The V end was cut by 1 base, the J end by 0 bases, with 10 bases between. The germline V gene has CDR1 SGHAT and CDR2 FQNNGV. This CDR3 is CASSLGRLSSYEQYF. The CDR3 bases are TGTGCCAGCAGCTTAGGCAGGCTAAGCTCCTACGAGCAGTACTTC.

The V gene is TRBV7-9, the J gene TRBJ1-1; D remains ambiguous. The germline V gene has CDR1 SEHNR and CDR2 FQNEAQ (reference sequence). The CDR3 totals 13 residues. Between the trimmed V and J ends, which lost 5 bases and 1 base, there was a span of 8 bases. The CDR3 DNA sequence: TGTGCCAGCAGCCCCGCCGAGAACACTGAAGCTTTCTTT. This encodes CASSPAENTEAFF.

V and J are TRBV5-5 and TRBJ2-3; TRBD2 aligns across 9 bases. The CDR3 length is 14 residues. V lost 0 bases and J lost 6; bases outside the gene matches: 2. Germline values: CDR1 SGHKS, CDR2 YYEKEE (reference sequence). The CDR3: CASSLEAGGDTQYF. Here the CDR3 DNA reads TGTGCCAGCAGCTTGGAGGCGGGAGGGGATACGCAGTATTTT. Looking up the rest from reference TRBV5-5 and TRBJ2-3 gives the full variable domain: DAGVTQSPTHLIKTRGQQVTLRCSPISGHKSVSWYQQVLGQGPQFIFQYYEKEERGRGNFPDRFSARQFPNYSSELNVNALLLGDSALYLCASSLEAGGDTQYFGPGTRLTVL.

The gene calls are TRBV25-1 and TRBJ1-2, with D possibly TRBD1 on 5 matching bases. Germline V lookup: CDR1 MGHDK, CDR2 SYGVNS. V lost 5 bases, J lost 4 bases, and 26 bases lay in between. The CDR3 has 18 residues. The CDR3 reads CASSLPYVGTGGLYGYTF. In nucleotides, the CDR3 is TGTGCCAGCAGTCTTCCCTACGTTGGCACAGGAGGGCTCTATGGCTACACCTTC.

This chain links TRBV5-6 with TRBJ2-7, with 7 bases identical to TRBD2. Unmatched junction bases numbered 5, after V lost 7 bases and J lost 1 base. Germline CDR1 is SGHDT and CDR2 is YYEEEE. CDR3 length: 13 amino acids. The CDR3 region is CASEGRASYEQYF. The CDR3 bases are TGTGCCAGCGAGGGGAGGGCTTCCTACGAGCAGTACTTC.

This sequence joins TRBV30 and TRBJ2-2, with a possible D match to TRBD1 (6 bases). Germline V gives CDR1 GTSNPN, CDR2 SVGIG (reference sequence). The CDR3 totals 14 residues. V was clipped by 2 bases and J by 9 bases, with 16 bases between them. CDR3 sequence (DNA): TGTGCCTGGAGTTTTGGGGGCAGTGGGCGGGAGCTGTTTTTT. Protein: CAWSFGGSGRELFF.

The J gene is TRBJ2-1, the V gene TRBV4-1, with TRBD2 identical over 11 bases. In germline, CDR1 is MGHRA, CDR2 YSYEKL. Unmatched junction bases numbered 11, after V lost 7 bases and J lost 9 bases. The CDR3 consists of 15 residues. DNA for the CDR3: TGCGCCAGCACCGAACTAGCGGGAGTTGGGGGTGAGCAGTTCTTC. Translation gives CASTELAGVGGEQFF.

This clone was seen once. The CDR3 DNA follows: TGTGCCAGCAGCGTAGACGGCAGGAGAGCTGGAAACACCATATATTTT. It translates to CASSVDGRRAGNTIYF. The chain has TRBV9 and TRBJ1-3; D is ambiguous. The CDR3 loop spans 16 amino acids. Per the germline V gene, CDR1 is SGDLS and CDR2 is YYNGEE. Trimming cost V 0 bases and J 2 bases, with 12 bases left between them.

The V call is TRBV7-2, the J call TRBJ2-5; 9 bases agree with TRBD1. This CDR3 contains 17 residues. The junction had 13 bases not matched to a gene; V was cut back by 5 bases and J by 3 bases. Germline loops: CDR1 SGHTA, CDR2 FQGNSA. In nucleotides, the CDR3 is TGTGCCAGCAGCCCTTTCTCATCCGGGACAGGGAAAGAGACCCAGTACTTC. This codes for CASSPFSSGTGKETQYF.

V gene TRBV27 combines with J gene TRBJ2-4; tentatively, D is TRBD2 (5 bases). Trimming removed 3 bases at V and 0 bases at J, with 18 bases between. CDR1 is MNHEY and CDR2 is SMNVEV in the germline V gene (reference sequence). The CDR3 spans 18 residues. CDR3 protein: CASSFSWSGGLAKNIQYF. For the CDR3, the DNA is TGTGCCAGCAGTTTCTCTTGGAGCGGAGGACTAGCCAAAAACATTCAGTACTTC.

The V call is TRBV10-3, the J call TRBJ2-5; D remains ambiguous. CDR3 length: 13 amino acids. The V and J ends lost 3 bases and 2 bases respectively, with 7 bases between them. Germline V lookup: CDR1 ENHRY, CDR2 SYGVKD. CDR3 DNA sequence: TGTGCCATCAGTGATAAAGTTCAAGAGACCCAGTACTTC. Residues: CAISDKVQETQYF.

The chain uses TRBV10-3 and TRBJ1-2; D remains ambiguous. Trimming removed 3 bases at V and 8 bases at J, with 7 bases between. Looked up from germline, CDR1 is ENHRY and CDR2 is SYGVKD. This CDR3 region has 11 residues. CDR3 sequence (DNA): TGTGCCATCAGTGAATTGGGGGGCTACACCTTC. The encoded protein is CAISELGGYTF.

The chain couples TRBV7-9 to TRBJ2-7, with TRBD2 matching over 7 bases. Germline V lookup: CDR1 SEHNR, CDR2 FQNEAQ (reference sequence). The trim removed 5 bases at V and 4 bases at J, leaving 8 bases unmatched. This CDR3 has 14 residues. For the CDR3, the DNA is TGTGCCAGCAGCGGCGCGGGAGTCGGGTACGAGCAGTACTTC. Translating it yields CASSGAGVGYEQYF.

The rearrangement joins TRBV13 to TRBJ2-7; D is undetermined. V was pared by 8 bases and J by 7 bases, with 21 bases between. The CDR3 consists of 14 residues. Germline V gene sequence: CDR1 PRHDT, CDR2 FYEKMQ (reference sequence). The CDR3 nucleotides are TGTGCCAGCGGCGACGCGGTGGCCCATGGAGAGCAGTACTTC. Amino acids: CASGDAVAHGEQYF.

This chain connects TRBV12-5 to TRBJ1-5; TRBD1 aligns across 7 bases. The CDR3 consists of 13 residues. Germline V gives CDR1 LGHNT, CDR2 FRNRAP. The CDR3 sequence: CGLSQGMSQPQHF. CDR3 DNA: TGTGGATTATCACAGGGGATGTCTCAGCCCCAGCATTTT.

This chain uses TRBV9 with TRBJ2-7; 8 positions agree with TRBD1. The CDR3 extends over 13 amino acids. Germline V gene lookup returns CDR1 SGDLS and CDR2 YYNGEE. Trimming at V came to 4 bases and at J to 5 bases, leaving 5 bases not matched to a gene. The CDR3 is CASSPRTGNEQYF. The CDR3 region has the DNA TGTGCCAGCAGCCCCCGGACAGGGAACGAGCAGTACTTC.

The CDR3 DNA sequence: TGTGCCAGCAGCTTAGCACAGGGTTGGCGGAGCTCCTACAATGAGCAGTTCTTC. Its translation is CASSLAQGWRSSYNEQFF. The chain links TRBV7-2 to TRBJ2-1; tentatively, D is TRBD1 (6 bases). V lost 0 bases to trimming and J lost 0 bases, with 15 bases between them. Germline V lookup: CDR1 SGHTA, CDR2 FQGNSA. This CDR3 comprises 18 residues.